A single sample gave rise to the 18 T cell receptor beta chains below, sequenced in a study of cytomegalovirus exposure and HLA in healthy donors. Primers for the PCR totalled 60 Vbeta and 13 Jbeta. Repertoires were generated with immunoSEQ multiplex PCR, while TCRdb's copy carries only in-frame clones and drops some. Here the sample spans around 210,000 clones, approximately 78% being singletons. What was sequenced was PBMCs. These receptors came from a boy under 18 in good health and CMV-seronegative.

The chain employs TRBV6-5 and TRBJ2-1; possibly TRBD1 for D (8 bases). Per germline, CDR1 MNHEY and CDR2 SVGAGI. The length of the CDR3 is 15 residues. Trimming shortened V by 6 bases and J by 9 bases, and 21 bases separated the two germline ends. This CDR3 is CASSRSLTGEGEQFF. For the CDR3, the DNA is TGTGCCAGCAGCCGAAGTCTGACAGGGGAGGGTGAGCAGTTCTTC.

This clone appeared a few times. The rearrangement uses TRBV6-6 and TRBJ1-1, with D tentatively TRBD1 (5 bases). CDR3 size: 13 residues. Deletions cut 10 bases from V and 2 bases from J, with 14 bases between. Germline CDR1 MNHNY, CDR2 SVGAGI (reference sequence). This CDR3 reads CANGGGRNTEAFF. CDR3 bases: TGTGCCAACGGGGGAGGGAGAAACACTGAAGCTTTCTTT.

The V call is TRBV7-3, the J call TRBJ1-1; 7 bases agree with TRBD1. This CDR3 has 15 amino acids. From germline, CDR1 is SGHTA and CDR2 FQGTGA. Trimming at V came to 4 bases and at J to 3 bases, leaving 8 bases not matched to a gene. CDR3 in DNA: TGTGCCAGCAGCTCCGAGGGGACAGCGCACACTGAAGCTTTCTTT. Translation gives CASSSEGTAHTEAFF.

Of note for this clone: The junction differs from germline at one of its ends, possibly a read error. The V call is TRBV7-9, the J call TRBJ2-1; 10 nucleotides agree with TRBD1. Germline-derived CDR1 and CDR2 are SEHNR and FQNEAQ (reference sequence). CDR3 length: 17 amino acids. The CDR3 reads CSSRHQPGQGTNNEQFF. In DNA form, the CDR3 reads TGTTCCAGCAGGCATCAGCCGGGACAGGGGACAAACAATGAGCAGTTCTTC.

This clone has more than one count but fewer than ten. The gene calls are TRBV11-3 and TRBJ2-7; 9 bases are a match to TRBD1. Germline CDR1 and CDR2: SGHNT and YENEEA. The CDR3 is 15 amino acids. V shed 6 bases, J shed 2 bases, and the junction held 8 bases outside the gene matches. CDR3 loop: CASSSRDRDTYEQYF. As DNA, the CDR3 is TGTGCCAGCAGTTCCCGGGACAGGGACACCTACGAGCAGTACTTC.

The rearrangement joins TRBV7-9 to TRBJ2-3; 7 bases are a match to TRBD1. The V segment lost 2 bases and the J segment 4 bases; nucleotides outside the gene matches: 3. CDR1 is SEHNR and CDR2 is FQNEAQ in the germline V gene (reference sequence). CDR3 size: 14 residues. CDR3 sequence (DNA): TGTGCCAGCAGCTTACGACAGGGCGCAGATACGCAGTATTTT. This translates into CASSLRQGADTQYF. Variable domain in full (rest from reference TRBV7-9 and TRBJ2-3): DTGVSQNPRHKITKRGQNVTFRCDPISEHNRLYWYRQTLGQGPEFLTYFQNEAQLEKSRLLSDRFSAERPKGSFSTLEIQRTEQGDSAMYLCASSLRQGADTQYFGPGTRLTVL.

This chain links TRBV19 with TRBJ2-3; 11 bases are a match to TRBD2. J was trimmed by 5 bases and V by 4 bases; bases with no gene match: 5. The length of the CDR3 is 15 residues. Germline assignment: CDR1 LNHDA and CDR2 SQIVND (reference sequence). The CDR3 protein is CASSTGLAGGDTQYF. The DNA for the CDR3 is TGTGCCAGTAGTACCGGACTAGCGGGTGGAGATACGCAGTATTTT.

The V and J genes are TRBV5-1 and TRBJ2-1, with D tentatively TRBD1 (6 bases). From germline, CDR1 is SGHRS and CDR2 YFSETQ. Trimming left V 4 bases short and J 9 bases short, with 14 bases between. This CDR3 is built from 13 residues. The CDR3 coding sequence is TGCGCCAGCAGCACGGACAGCTTCGGTGAGCAGTTCTTC. Amino acids: CASSTDSFGEQFF.

A single count supports this clone. In DNA form, the CDR3 reads TGTGCCAGCAGTGTGATAGCCTCCTCCTATGGCTACACCTTC. It is translated as CASSVIASSYGYTF. The chain joins TRBV2 to TRBJ1-2; no definite D call. V lost 4 bases and J lost 4, with 13 bases in between. This CDR3 has 14 residues. Germline CDR1 reads SNHLY; CDR2 reads FYNNEI.

The rearrangement links TRBV10-3 to TRBJ2-7, with 7 positions matching TRBD2. This CDR3 comprises 14 residues. J lost 2 bases, V lost 6 bases, and 7 bases had no gene match. The germline CDR1 and CDR2 sequences are ENHRY and SYGVKD. CDR3 region: CAISPPSGPYEQYF. The CDR3 DNA reads TGTGCCATCAGCCCTCCTAGCGGACCCTACGAGCAGTACTTC.

For this clone: The junction and the germline gene differ at one end; a read error may be behind it. The rearrangement joins TRBV7-9 to TRBJ2-6, with D tentatively TRBD1 (5 bases). CDR1 and CDR2 from the germline V gene are SEHNR and FQNEAQ (reference sequence). This CDR3 has 14 residues. The CDR3 coding sequence is TGTTCCAGCATCAACAGGTCTGGGGCCAACGTCCTGACTTTC. Its translation: CSSINRSGANVLTF.

The genes are TRBV19 and TRBJ2-7, with 9 bases that match TRBD1. The CDR3 is 13 residues long. V lost 4 bases, J lost 5 bases, and 3 bases stayed unmatched. Germline lookup yields CDR1 LNHDA and CDR2 SQIVND (reference sequence). DNA of the CDR3: TGTGCCAGTAGTAGGGACAGGGAAGACGAGCAGTACTTC. As protein: CASSRDREDEQYF.

This clone was recorded a few times. The V gene is TRBV6-5, the J gene TRBJ2-1; TRBD1 matches 7 bases. The V and J ends lost 5 bases and 2 bases, in that order; junction bases with no gene match: 3. CDR3 length equals 14 residues. In germline, CDR1 is MNHEY, CDR2 SVGAGI. The CDR3 region has the DNA TGTGCCAGCAGTCGACAGGGTCCCTACAATGAGCAGTTCTTC. It yields the protein CASSRQGPYNEQFF.

This clone was seen a handful of times. The genes are TRBV5-4 and TRBJ2-1; 11 bases agree with TRBD2. Looked up from germline, CDR1 is SGHNT and CDR2 is YYREEE (reference sequence). V gave up 0 bases and J gave up 7 bases; unmatched junction bases: 6. This CDR3 has 16 residues. CDR3 amino acids: CASSLGLAGGPNEQFF. Here the CDR3 DNA reads TGTGCCAGCAGCTTGGGGCTAGCGGGAGGTCCTAATGAGCAGTTCTTC.

The CDR3 here is CASSSLAGAGNEQFF. The CDR3 DNA is TGTGCCAGCAGCTCCCTAGCGGGAGCAGGTAATGAGCAGTTCTTC. The genes are TRBV7-8 and TRBJ2-1; 10 bases are shared with TRBD2. Trimming took 4 bases from V and 7 from J; bases not matched to a gene: 7. The germline gives CDR1 SGHVS, CDR2 FQNEAQ. This CDR3 has 15 residues.

This clone was seen only a few times. This chain joins TRBV6-6 and TRBJ1-2; TRBD1 is a possible D gene (5 bases). The CDR3 covers 14 residues. CDR1 MNHNY and CDR2 SVGAGI come from the germline V gene (reference sequence). Trimming left V 5 bases short and J 9 bases short, with 19 bases between. CDR3 loop: CASSTSPGRVSYTF. The CDR3 DNA sequence: TGTGCCAGCAGTACCTCTCCGGGCAGGGTCAGCTACACCTTC.

This clone was picked up one time. The chain is built from TRBV15 and TRBJ2-1, with D uncertain. CDR1 is LNHNV, CDR2 YYDKDF, per germline (reference sequence). The CDR3 totals 14 residues. Trimming took 1 base from V and 10 from J, leaving 14 bases between them. The CDR3 reads CATSRVSTVREQFF. CDR3 DNA: TGTGCCACCAGCAGAGTATCCACCGTCAGGGAGCAGTTCTTC.

This clone appeared a single time. This sequence joins TRBV4-1 and TRBJ2-1; TRBD2 might be the D (5 bases). With 0 bases removed from V and 4 bases from J, the gap between germline ends came to 13 bases. The CDR3 has 16 residues. Per the germline V gene, CDR1 is MGHRA and CDR2 is YSYEKL. The CDR3 loop reads CASSQDPFGEYNEQFF. CDR3 in DNA: TGCGCCAGCAGCCAAGACCCGTTTGGGGAGTACAATGAGCAGTTCTTC.